This TCR beta chain was sequenced during a study of CD8 T cell repertoires and HIV-1 epitope variants. Sequencing of TCR beta CDR3 used immunoSEQ survey depth. The table came from immunoSEQ multiplex PCR; TCRdb's copy has only in-frame clones and leaves some out. The sample has over 2,000 clones, approximately 71% seen once. The V and J ends lost 0 bases and 1 base respectively, with 12 bases between them. CDR1 LNHDA and CDR2 SQIVND come from the germline V gene (reference sequence). CDR3 size: 16 residues. This clone was seen a handful of times. Antigen unknown. The specimen was cultured CD8+ T cells derived from PBMCs. The rearrangement joins TRBV19 to TRBJ1-2; no definite D call. This receptor was taken from a male donor with HIV. This chain's CDR3 is CASSIEGQEINYGYTF. The CDR3 bases are TGTGCCAGTAGTATAGAAGGGCAGGAAATTAACTATGGCTACACCTTC. The entire variable domain, with the rest obtained from reference TRBV19 and TRBJ1-2, is as follows: DGGITQSPKYLFRKEGQNVTLSCEQNLNHDAMYWYRQDPGQGLRLIYYSQIVNDFQKGDIAEGYSVSREKKESFPLTVTSAQKNPTAFYLCASSIEGQEINYGYTFGSGTRLTVV.